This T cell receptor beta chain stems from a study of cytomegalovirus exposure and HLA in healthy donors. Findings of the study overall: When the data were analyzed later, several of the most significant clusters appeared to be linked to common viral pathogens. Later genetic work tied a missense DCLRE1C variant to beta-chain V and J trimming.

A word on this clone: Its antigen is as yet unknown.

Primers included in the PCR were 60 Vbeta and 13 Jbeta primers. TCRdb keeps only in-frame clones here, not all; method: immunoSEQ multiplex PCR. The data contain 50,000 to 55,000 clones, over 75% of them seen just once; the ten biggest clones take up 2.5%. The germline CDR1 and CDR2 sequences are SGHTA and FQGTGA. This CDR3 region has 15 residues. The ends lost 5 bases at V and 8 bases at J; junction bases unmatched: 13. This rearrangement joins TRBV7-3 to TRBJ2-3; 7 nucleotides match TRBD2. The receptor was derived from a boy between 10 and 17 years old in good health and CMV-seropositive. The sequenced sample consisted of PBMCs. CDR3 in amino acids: CASSKLALPGSTQYF. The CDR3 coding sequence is TGTGCCAGCAGCAAACTAGCGCTTCCTGGGAGTACGCAGTATTTT.